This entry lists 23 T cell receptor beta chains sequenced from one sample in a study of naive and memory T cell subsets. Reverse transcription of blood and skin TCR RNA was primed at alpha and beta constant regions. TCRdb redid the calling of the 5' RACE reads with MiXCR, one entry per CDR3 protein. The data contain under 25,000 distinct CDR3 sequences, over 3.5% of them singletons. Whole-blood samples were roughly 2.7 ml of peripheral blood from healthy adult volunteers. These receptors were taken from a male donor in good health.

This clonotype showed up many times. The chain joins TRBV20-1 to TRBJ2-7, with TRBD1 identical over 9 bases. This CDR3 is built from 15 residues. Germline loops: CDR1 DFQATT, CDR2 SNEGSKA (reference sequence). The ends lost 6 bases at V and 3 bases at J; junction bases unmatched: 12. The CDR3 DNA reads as TGCAGTGCATGGGACAGGGTGGAAGGTATCTACGAGCAGTACTTC. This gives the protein CSAWDRVEGIYEQYF.

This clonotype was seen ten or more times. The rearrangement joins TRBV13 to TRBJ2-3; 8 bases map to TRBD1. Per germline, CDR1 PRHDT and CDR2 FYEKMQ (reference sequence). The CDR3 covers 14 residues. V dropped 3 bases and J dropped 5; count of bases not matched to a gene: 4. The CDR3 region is CASSFGTGEDTQYF. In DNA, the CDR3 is TGTGCCAGCAGCTTCGGGACAGGAGAAGATACGCAGTATTTT.

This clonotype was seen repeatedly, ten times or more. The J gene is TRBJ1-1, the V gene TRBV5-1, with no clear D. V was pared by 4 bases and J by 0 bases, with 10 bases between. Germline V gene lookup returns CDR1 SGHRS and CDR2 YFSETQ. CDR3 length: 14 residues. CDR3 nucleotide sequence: TGCGCCAGCAGCCAGTCCCTGGTGAACACTGAAGCTTTCTTT. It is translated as CASSQSLVNTEAFF. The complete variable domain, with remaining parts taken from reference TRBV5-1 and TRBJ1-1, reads KAGVTQTPRYLIKTRGQQVTLSCSPISGHRSVSWYQQTPGQGLQFLFEYFSETQRNKGNFPGRFSGRQFSNSRSEMNVSTLELGDSALYLCASSQSLVNTEAFFGQGTRLTVV.

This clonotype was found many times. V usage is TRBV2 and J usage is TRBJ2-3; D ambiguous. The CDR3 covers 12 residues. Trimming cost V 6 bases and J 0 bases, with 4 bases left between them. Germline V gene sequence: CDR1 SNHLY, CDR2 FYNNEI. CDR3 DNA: TGTGCCAGCAGAAAGAGCACAGATACGCAGTATTTT. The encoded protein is CASRKSTDTQYF.

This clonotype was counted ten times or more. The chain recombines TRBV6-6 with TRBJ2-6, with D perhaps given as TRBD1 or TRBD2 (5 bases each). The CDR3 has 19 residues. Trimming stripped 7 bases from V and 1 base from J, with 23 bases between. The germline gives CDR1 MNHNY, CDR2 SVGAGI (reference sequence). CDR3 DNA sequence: TGTGCCAGCAATAATCCTTTAGGGCCAGGGACGTCTGGGGCCAACGTCCTGACTTTC. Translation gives CASNNPLGPGTSGANVLTF.

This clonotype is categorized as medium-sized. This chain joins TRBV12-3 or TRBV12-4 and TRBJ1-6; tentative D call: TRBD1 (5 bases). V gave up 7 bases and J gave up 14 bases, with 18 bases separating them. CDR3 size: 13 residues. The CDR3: CASKHYQGDSLHF. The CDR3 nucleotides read TGTGCCAGCAAACATTATCAAGGGGATTCCCTCCACTTT.

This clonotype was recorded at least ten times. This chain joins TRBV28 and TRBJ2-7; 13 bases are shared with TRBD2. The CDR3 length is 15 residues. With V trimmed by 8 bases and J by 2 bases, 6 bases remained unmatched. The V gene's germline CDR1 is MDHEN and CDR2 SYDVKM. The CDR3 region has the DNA TGTGCCAGCTCACCCGGGACTAGCGGGACCTACGAGCAGTACTTC. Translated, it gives CASSPGTSGTYEQYF.

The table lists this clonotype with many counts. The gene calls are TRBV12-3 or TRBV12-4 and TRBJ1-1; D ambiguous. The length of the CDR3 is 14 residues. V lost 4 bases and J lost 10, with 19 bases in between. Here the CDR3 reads CASSSDRMSNGAFF. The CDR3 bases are TGTGCCAGCAGTTCCGACCGAATGAGTAACGGAGCTTTCTTT.

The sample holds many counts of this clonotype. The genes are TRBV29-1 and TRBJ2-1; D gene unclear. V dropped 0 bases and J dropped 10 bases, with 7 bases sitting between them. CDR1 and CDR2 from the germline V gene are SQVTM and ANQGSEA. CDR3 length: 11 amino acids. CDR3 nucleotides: TGCAGCGTTGAAGAACAGACAGAGCAGTTCTTC. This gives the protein CSVEEQTEQFF.

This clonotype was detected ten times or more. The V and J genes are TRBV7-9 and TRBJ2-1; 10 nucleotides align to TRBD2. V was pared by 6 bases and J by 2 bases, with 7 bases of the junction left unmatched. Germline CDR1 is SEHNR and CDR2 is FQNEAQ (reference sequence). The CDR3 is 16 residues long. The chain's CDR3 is CASSSGSGGAYNEQFF. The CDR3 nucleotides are TGTGCCAGCAGTAGCGGCAGCGGGGGGGCCTACAATGAGCAGTTCTTC. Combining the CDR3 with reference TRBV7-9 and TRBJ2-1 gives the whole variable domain DTGVSQNPRHKITKRGQNVTFRCDPISEHNRLYWYRQTLGQGPEFLTYFQNEAQLEKSRLLSDRFSAERPKGSFSTLEIQRTEQGDSAMYLCASSSGSGGAYNEQFFGPGTRLTVL.

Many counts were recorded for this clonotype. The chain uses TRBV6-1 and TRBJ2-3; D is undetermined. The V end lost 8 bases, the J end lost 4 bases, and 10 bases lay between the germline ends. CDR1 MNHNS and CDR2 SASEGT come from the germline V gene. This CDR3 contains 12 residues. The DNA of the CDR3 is TGTGCCAGCGCATTACGTGCAGATACGCAGTATTTT. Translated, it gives CASALRADTQYF.

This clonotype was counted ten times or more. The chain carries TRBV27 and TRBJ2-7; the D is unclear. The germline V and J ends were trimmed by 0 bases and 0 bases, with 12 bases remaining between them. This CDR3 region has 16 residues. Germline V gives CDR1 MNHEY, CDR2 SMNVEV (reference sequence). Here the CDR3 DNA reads TGTGCCAGCAGTTTATCGGGCCAGTACTTCTCCTACGAGCAGTACTTC. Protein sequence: CASSLSGQYFSYEQYF.

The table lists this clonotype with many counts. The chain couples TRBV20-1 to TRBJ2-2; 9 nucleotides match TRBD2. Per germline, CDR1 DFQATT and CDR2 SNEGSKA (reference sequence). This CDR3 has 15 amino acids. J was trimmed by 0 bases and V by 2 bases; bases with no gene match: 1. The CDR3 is CSARLAGSNTGELFF. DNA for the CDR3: TGCAGTGCTAGACTAGCGGGGTCGAACACCGGGGAGCTGTTTTTT.

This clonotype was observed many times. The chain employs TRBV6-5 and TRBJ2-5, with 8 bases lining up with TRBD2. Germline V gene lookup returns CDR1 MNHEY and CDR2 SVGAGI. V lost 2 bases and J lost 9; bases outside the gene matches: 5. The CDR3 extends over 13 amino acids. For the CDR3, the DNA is TGTGCCAGCAGTTACGGACTAGCCCGGGCCCAGTACTTC. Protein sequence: CASSYGLARAQYF.

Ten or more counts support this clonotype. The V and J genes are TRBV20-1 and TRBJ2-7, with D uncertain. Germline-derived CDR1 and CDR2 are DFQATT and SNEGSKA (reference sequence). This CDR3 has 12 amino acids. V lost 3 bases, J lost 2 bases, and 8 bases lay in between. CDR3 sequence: CSASTAPYEQYF. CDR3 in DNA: TGCAGTGCTAGTACAGCCCCCTACGAGCAGTACTTC.

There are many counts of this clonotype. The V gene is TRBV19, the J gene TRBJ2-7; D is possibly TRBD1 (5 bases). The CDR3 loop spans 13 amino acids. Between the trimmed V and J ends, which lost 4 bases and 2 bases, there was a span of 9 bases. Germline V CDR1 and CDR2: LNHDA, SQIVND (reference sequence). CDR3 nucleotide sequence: TGTGCCAGTAGTACGACAGTAACCTACGAGCAGTACTTC. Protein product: CASSTTVTYEQYF.

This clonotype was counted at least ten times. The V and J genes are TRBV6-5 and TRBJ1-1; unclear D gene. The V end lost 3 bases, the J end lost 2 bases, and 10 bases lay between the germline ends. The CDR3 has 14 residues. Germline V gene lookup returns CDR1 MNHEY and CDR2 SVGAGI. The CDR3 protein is CASSYRSGNTEAFF. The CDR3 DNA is TGTGCCAGCAGTTATAGATCAGGAAACACTGAAGCTTTCTTT.

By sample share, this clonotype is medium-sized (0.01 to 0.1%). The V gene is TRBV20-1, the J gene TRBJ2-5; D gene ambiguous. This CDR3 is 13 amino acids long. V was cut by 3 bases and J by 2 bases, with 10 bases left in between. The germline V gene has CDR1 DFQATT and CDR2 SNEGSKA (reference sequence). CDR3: CSASRQIQETQYF. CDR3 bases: TGCAGTGCTAGTCGGCAGATTCAAGAGACCCAGTACTTC.

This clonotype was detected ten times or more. The CDR3 protein is CASITRDGHNQPQHF. For the CDR3, the DNA is TGTGCCAGTATTACTCGGGACGGACACAATCAGCCCCAGCATTTT. J is TRBJ1-5 and V is TRBV19, with D tentatively TRBD1 (5 bases). The V and J ends lost 7 bases and 3 bases respectively, with 16 bases between them. This CDR3 has 15 amino acids. From germline, CDR1 is LNHDA and CDR2 SQIVND (reference sequence).

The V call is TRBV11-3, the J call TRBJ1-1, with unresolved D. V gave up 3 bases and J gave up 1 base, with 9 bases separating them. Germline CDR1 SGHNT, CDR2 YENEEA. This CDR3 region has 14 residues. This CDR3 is CASSFAGSNTEAFF. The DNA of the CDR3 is TGTGCCAGCAGCTTTGCTGGATCGAACACTGAAGCTTTCTTT.

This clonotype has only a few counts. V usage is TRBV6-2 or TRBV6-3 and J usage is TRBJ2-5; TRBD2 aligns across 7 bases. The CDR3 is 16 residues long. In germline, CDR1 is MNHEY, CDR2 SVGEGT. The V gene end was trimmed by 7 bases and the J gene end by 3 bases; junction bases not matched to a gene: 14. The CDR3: CASKPALGGGEETQYF. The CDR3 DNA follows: TGTGCCAGCAAACCGGCATTGGGGGGGGGGGAAGAGACCCAGTACTTC.

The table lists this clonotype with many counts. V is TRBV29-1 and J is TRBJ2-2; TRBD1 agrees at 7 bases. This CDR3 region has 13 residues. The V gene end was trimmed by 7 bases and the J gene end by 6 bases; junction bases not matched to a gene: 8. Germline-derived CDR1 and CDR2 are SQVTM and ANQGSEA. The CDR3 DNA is TGCAGCGCGTCACAGGGGCCCGCCGGGGAGCTGTTTTTT. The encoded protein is CSASQGPAGELFF.

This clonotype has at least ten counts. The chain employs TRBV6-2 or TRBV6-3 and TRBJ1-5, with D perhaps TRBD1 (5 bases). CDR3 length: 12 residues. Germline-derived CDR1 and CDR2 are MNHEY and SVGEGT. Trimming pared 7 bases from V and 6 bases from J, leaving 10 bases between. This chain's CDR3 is CASKTEPQPQHF. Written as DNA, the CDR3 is TGTGCCAGCAAGACAGAGCCTCAGCCCCAGCATTTT.